This TCR beta chain was captured in a study of regulatory T cells in long-lasting Graves disease. This clonotype was found many times. Combining iRepertoire HTBI primers with Arm-PCR of CDR3 regions, the authors built TCR beta libraries. TCRdb reprocessed the multiplex PCR reads with MiXCR, giving one entry per CDR3 protein. The table lists about 420,000 distinct CDR3 sequences, 16% of them singletons. Documented time point: newly diagnosed GD, antithyroid drugs for less than 3 months. Extracted PBMC RNA gave rise to the TCR library. Patients with Graves' disease were diagnosed by American Thyroid Association guidelines. Separately, the same data were catalogued under a study of T cells in Graves' hyperthyroidism and ophthalmopathy. That work contributes: The study used the HTBI primer set for a first-round RT-PCR of the TCR CDR3.

This receptor was obtained from a woman in her late teens or twenties with Graves disease. The source was peripheral blood mononuclear cells (PBMCs), collected at new diagnosis, from a patient treated with antithyroid drugs.

CDR3: CASSRLAGAIGEQFF. The CDR3 region has the DNA TGTGCCAGCAGTCGACTAGCGGGAGCGATAGGGGAGCAGTTCTTC. The gene calls are TRBV2 and TRBJ2-1, with 12 positions matching TRBD2. The CDR3 totals 15 residues. Trimming cost V 5 bases and J 10 bases; bases outside gene matches: 9. CDR1 and CDR2 (germline): SNHLY, FYNNEI.